This T cell receptor (beta chain) originates from a study of blood T cell repertoires in COVID-19. Study-wide context: Nucleic acid was either cDNA or gDNA, and it came from T cells, B-cell-depleted T cells, or PBMCs.

The J segment lost 1 base and the V segment lost 4 bases, leaving 8 bases of the junction unmatched. Germline V gives CDR1 SGHRS, CDR2 YFSETQ. The CDR3 covers 16 residues. Everyone who took part was roughly 18 to 90 years old, and they came from fewer than 25 US areas. Among Cohort 3 donors, those recovered had two negative PCRs, clearance, or symptom resolution. Original data processing: It was from reference gene primer amplification that nucleated cell counts were estimated. The data were produced by immunoSEQ multiplex PCR, yet TCRdb's version contains in-frame clones alone and is incomplete. V and J calls and clone size are as listed in that table; D and trimming were resolved from the DNA. This table holds around 130,000 clones, roughly 87% found once.

The V call is TRBV5-1, the J call TRBJ2-5, with 9 bases that match TRBD1. Sequences were obtained from PBMCs or T cells enriched from blood (not recorded which). This clonotype was obtained from a man aged 25-45 years who had recovered from COVID-19. CDR3 loop: CASSAGTGQLQETQYF. CDR3 in DNA: TGCGCCAGCAGCGCTGGGACAGGGCAACTCCAAGAGACCCAGTACTTC.